This T cell receptor beta chain was identified during a study of blood T cell repertoires in COVID-19. Original methodology: Reference gene primer amplification gave estimated nucleated cell counts. TCRdb's copy holds only in-frame clones and misses some; the assay was immunoSEQ multiplex PCR. V, J and clone size are those of that table, while D and trimming were read from the DNA. The sample includes approximately 180,000 clones, about 80% of them seen just once. This clone was seen just once. This TCR came from a woman between 65 and 79 years old with acute or convalescent COVID-19. The sequencing sample was made of peripheral blood.

CDR3 loop: CASSLNQLAVITGELFF. The CDR3 nucleotides are TGTGCCAGCAGCTTAAATCAGCTAGCGGTTATCACCGGGGAGCTGTTTTTT. The J gene is TRBJ2-2, the V gene TRBV7-2, with 7 bases fitting TRBD2. J gave up 4 bases and V 2 bases, and 10 bases lay outside the gene matches. Germline assignment: CDR1 SGHTA and CDR2 FQGNSA. This CDR3 spans 17 amino acids. Looking up the rest from reference TRBV7-2 and TRBJ2-2 gives the full variable domain: GAGVSQSPSNKVTEKGKDVELRCDPISGHTALYWYRQSLGQGLEFLIYFQGNSAPDKSGLPSDRFSAERTGGSVSTLTIQRTQQEDSAVYLCASSLNQLAVITGELFFGEGSRLTVL.